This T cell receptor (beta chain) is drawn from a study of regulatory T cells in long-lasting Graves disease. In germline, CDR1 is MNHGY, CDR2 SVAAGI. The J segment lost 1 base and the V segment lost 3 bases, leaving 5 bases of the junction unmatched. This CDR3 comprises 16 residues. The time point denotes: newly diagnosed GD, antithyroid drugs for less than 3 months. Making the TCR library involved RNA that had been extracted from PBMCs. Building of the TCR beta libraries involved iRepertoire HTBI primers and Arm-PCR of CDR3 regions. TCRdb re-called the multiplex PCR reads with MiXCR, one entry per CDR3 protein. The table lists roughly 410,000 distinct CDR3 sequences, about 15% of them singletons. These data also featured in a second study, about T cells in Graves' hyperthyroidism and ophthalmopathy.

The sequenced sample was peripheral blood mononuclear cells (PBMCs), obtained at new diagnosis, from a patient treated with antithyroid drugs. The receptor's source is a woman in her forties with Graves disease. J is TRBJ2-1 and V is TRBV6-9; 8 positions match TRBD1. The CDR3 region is CASSYTGQDSYNEQFF. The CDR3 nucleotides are TGTGCCAGCAGTTACACGGGACAGGATTCCTACAATGAGCAGTTCTTC.